The 7 T cell receptor beta chains in this list originate from one sample, sequenced in a study of post-analysis software for immune sequencing data. The study's findings and limits: Included in a set of 5 or 6 TRBV segments more frequent in patients than controls were TRBV5-6, TRBV5-1 and TRBV20-1.

Unique molecular identifiers were carried by the TCR beta cDNA libraries. MiXCR was run by TCRdb on the PCR reads, yielding one entry per CDR3 protein. The sample lists 450,000 to 700,000 distinct CDR3 sequences, 44% occurring once. These receptors' antigens are unknown. Sequencing was done on a sample of blood. These receptors all stem from a girl aged 5-17 years with multiple sclerosis.

The chain carries TRBV5-1 and TRBJ2-7; D is unresolved. This CDR3 has 17 residues. Germline CDR1 is SGHRS and CDR2 is YFSETQ. The V gene lost 2 bases and the J gene lost 7 bases, with 25 bases spanning the gap. This CDR3 reads CASSFKATLSGSNEQYF. The CDR3 DNA reads TGCGCCAGCAGCTTTAAGGCGACCCTTTCGGGTAGCAATGAGCAGTACTTC. Full variable domain (missing parts from reference TRBV5-1 and TRBJ2-7): KAGVTQTPRYLIKTRGQQVTLSCSPISGHRSVSWYQQTPGQGLQFLFEYFSETQRNKGNFPGRFSGRQFSNSRSEMNVSTLELGDSALYLCASSFKATLSGSNEQYFGPGTRLTVT.

V is TRBV12-3 or TRBV12-4 and J is TRBJ2-1; perhaps TRBD1 as D (5 bases). This CDR3 is built from 16 residues. Trimming stripped 6 bases from V and 2 bases from J, with 17 bases between. CDR3 sequence (DNA): TGTGCCAGCAGGGCAATAGACAGACGGGCCTACAATGAGCAGTTCTTC. Translating it yields CASRAIDRRAYNEQFF.

This clonotype turned up a few times. The chain joins TRBV20-1 to TRBJ2-1, with TRBD2 matching 12 bases. The V and J ends lost 3 bases and 4 bases, in that order; junction bases with no gene match: 4. The CDR3 runs to 15 residues. The germline CDR1 and CDR2 sequences are DFQATT and SNEGSKA (reference sequence). The CDR3 bases are TGCAGTGCTAGCCGAACTAGCGGGAGGTACAATGAGCAGTTCTTC. Residues: CSASRTSGRYNEQFF.

This clonotype appeared once. The V gene is TRBV5-6, the J gene TRBJ2-2; TRBD2 aligns across 8 bases. The CDR3 extends over 18 amino acids. CDR1 is SGHDT and CDR2 is YYEEEE in the germline V gene. Trimming cost V 3 bases and J 6 bases; bases outside gene matches: 16. The CDR3, as DNA: TGTGCCAGCAGCTATGGGATACGTACTAGCGGAAGCGCCGGGGAGCTGTTTTTT. Amino acid sequence: CASSYGIRTSGSAGELFF.

The chain joins TRBV5-6 to TRBJ2-5; D uncertain. The V end lost 1 base, the J end lost 3 bases, and 22 bases lay between the germline ends. Germline V gene lookup returns CDR1 SGHDT and CDR2 YYEEEE. The CDR3 covers 18 residues. The CDR3 DNA is TGTGCCAGCAGCTTGTACGGGCCCTCCCAGCAGAAAGAAGAGACCCAGTACTTC. Translation gives CASSLYGPSQQKEETQYF.

The chain links TRBV5-1 to TRBJ1-2; 8 bases map to TRBD1. The CDR3 totals 19 residues. V was pared by 2 bases and J by 0 bases, with 15 bases of the junction left unmatched. Germline CDR1 SGHRS, CDR2 YFSETQ. The CDR3 loop reads CASSLGWGQATLANYGYTF. The CDR3 DNA reads as TGCGCCAGCAGCTTAGGGTGGGGACAGGCGACGTTAGCTAACTATGGCTACACCTTC. Full variable domain (outside the CDR3, taken from reference TRBV5-1 and TRBJ1-2): KAGVTQTPRYLIKTRGQQVTLSCSPISGHRSVSWYQQTPGQGLQFLFEYFSETQRNKGNFPGRFSGRQFSNSRSEMNVSTLELGDSALYLCASSLGWGQATLANYGYTFGSGTRLTVV.

In the case of this clonotype: At one end the junction does not follow the germline gene, possibly because of a read error. The J gene is TRBJ2-5, the V gene TRBV20-1; 8 bases are shared with TRBD1. CDR3 size: 13 residues. The V gene's germline CDR1 is DFQATT and CDR2 SNEGSKA (reference sequence). The CDR3 DNA is TGCAGTGCTAGAGTAGGACAGGGAGAGGCCCAGTACTTC. This translates into CSARVGQGEAQYF.